The rows below give T cell receptor beta chains drawn from one sample of a study of identical twins. TCRdb ran MiXCR on the 5' RACE reads and lists one entry per CDR3 protein. The sample lists 350,000 to 500,000 distinct CDR3 sequences; around 20% were seen once. Sequencing was carried out using naive T cells sorted from blood. These receptors originate from a man aged 50 to 60 in good health. The CDR3 runs from the conserved cysteine through the conserved F or W. The D gene is left open where the match is weak. The size of a clone is reported for some rows only, either as once, few or many, or as a class for expanded clones.

clone_size	j_call	v_call	d_call	cdr3_nt	cdr3_aa
few	TRBJ1-2	TRBV27	TRBD1	TGTGCCAGCAGTTTCCGGGGGCAGGGGGCTACTAACTATGGCTACACCTTC	CASSFRGQGATNYGYTF
many	TRBJ1-6	TRBV28	TRBD1	TGTGCCAGCAGTATGGGACAGATCTATAATTCACCCCTCCACTTT	CASSMGQIYNSPLHF
-	TRBJ2-3	TRBV6-1	TRBD2	TGTGCCACCGCTCCAGCGGGGGGGCAGGGTCCGCAGTATTTT	CATAPAGGQGPQYF
many	TRBJ2-1	TRBV29-1	-	TGCAGCGTTGATCATGGCAGAAATGAGCAGTTCTTC	CSVDHGRNEQFF
many	TRBJ2-7	TRBV5-4	-	TGTGCCAGCAGCTTGATCGGGTACGAGCAGTACTTC	CASSLIGYEQYF
many	TRBJ2-1	TRBV20-1	TRBD1	TGCAGTGCTCTGAGAGATGGGACAGGGGGCTTCTCGTCGCTCTTC	CSALRDGTGGFSSLF
many	TRBJ2-1	TRBV18	-	TGTGCCAGCTCCGGGGGACAGATTATCAATGAGCAGTTCTTC	CASSGGQIINEQFF
-	TRBJ2-5	TRBV5-1	-	TGCGCCAGCAGCTTGGCCGACAGCCGACAAGAGACCCAGTACTTC	CASSLADSRQETQYF
many	TRBJ2-1	TRBV20-1	TRBD2	TGCAGTGCAGACGGGGGGTACAATGAGCAGTTCTTC	CSADGGYNEQFF
-	TRBJ1-1	TRBV12-3/TRBV12-4	-	TGTGCCAGCAGGATAGGACAGACCGAAGCTTTCTTT	CASRIGQTEAFF
few	TRBJ1-1	TRBV6-6	-	TGTGCCAGCCTCCGGGACATAAACACTGAAGCTTTCTTT	CASLRDINTEAFF
few	TRBJ2-2	TRBV20-1	TRBD2	TGCAGTGCTAGAGATGGAGGGAGGGCCACCGGGGAGCTGTTTTTT	CSARDGGRATGELFF
few	TRBJ2-5	TRBV4-1	-	TGCGCCAGCAGCTCCGAAGGCGGTATCCTCGGGGCCCAGTACTTC	CASSSEGGILGAQYF
-	TRBJ1-3	TRBV20-1	-	TGCAGTGCTAGAGGATGGGCAGGGACTGGGGGAAACACCATATATTTT	CSARGWAGTGGNTIYF
few	TRBJ2-7	TRBV12-3/TRBV12-4	-	TGTGCCAGCAGTTTAGGGAAGGGATGGCTTGCCGAGCAGTACTTC	CASSLGKGWLAEQYF
few	TRBJ2-7	TRBV7-8	-	TGTGCCAGCAGTTTGAGGCCTAGCGAGTACGAGCAGTACTTC	CASSLRPSEYEQYF
-	TRBJ1-1	TRBV20-1	-	TGCAGTGCTAGTGGGCTGGGGGCGAACACTGAAGCTTTCTTT	CSASGLGANTEAFF
few	TRBJ2-1	TRBV9	-	TGTGCCAGCAGCGTAACGGGCGGCTCCTACAATGAGCAGTTCTTC	CASSVTGGSYNEQFF
-	TRBJ2-1	TRBV5-4	-	TGTGCCAGCAGCTTGAATGTGGGGAGCTCCTACAATGAGCAGTTCTTC	CASSLNVGSSYNEQFF
few	TRBJ2-1	TRBV7-2	-	TGTGCCAGCAGCTCCGGACTTCCCCCCAATGAGCAGTTCTTC	CASSSGLPPNEQFF
-	TRBJ2-1	TRBV18	-	TGTGCCAGCTCCAGTGGGGGGACAGCCTACAATGAGCAGTTCTTC	CASSSGGTAYNEQFF
few	TRBJ2-1	TRBV25-1	TRBD2	TGTGCCAGCAGTGCGCCTAGCGGAAATGAGCAGTTCTTC	CASSAPSGNEQFF
few	TRBJ1-2	TRBV10-3	-	TGTGCCATCACGAGGGAAAGAGGTACTGGCTACACCTTC	CAITRERGTGYTF
many	TRBJ2-7	TRBV18	-	TGTGCCAGCTCAGGCCAGGGAGGCTACGAGCAGTACTTC	CASSGQGGYEQYF
few	TRBJ1-1	TRBV29-1	-	TGCAGCGTTCCCATTCCCCCTGAAGCTTTCTTT	CSVPIPPEAFF
many	TRBJ2-7	TRBV5-5	-	TGTGCCAGCAGCTTGGTACAGGTCTACGAGCAGTACTTC	CASSLVQVYEQYF
many	TRBJ2-7	TRBV5-6	-	TGTGCCAGCCCACCCAGGCGCCTTAGCTCCTACGAGCAGTACTTC	CASPPRRLSSYEQYF